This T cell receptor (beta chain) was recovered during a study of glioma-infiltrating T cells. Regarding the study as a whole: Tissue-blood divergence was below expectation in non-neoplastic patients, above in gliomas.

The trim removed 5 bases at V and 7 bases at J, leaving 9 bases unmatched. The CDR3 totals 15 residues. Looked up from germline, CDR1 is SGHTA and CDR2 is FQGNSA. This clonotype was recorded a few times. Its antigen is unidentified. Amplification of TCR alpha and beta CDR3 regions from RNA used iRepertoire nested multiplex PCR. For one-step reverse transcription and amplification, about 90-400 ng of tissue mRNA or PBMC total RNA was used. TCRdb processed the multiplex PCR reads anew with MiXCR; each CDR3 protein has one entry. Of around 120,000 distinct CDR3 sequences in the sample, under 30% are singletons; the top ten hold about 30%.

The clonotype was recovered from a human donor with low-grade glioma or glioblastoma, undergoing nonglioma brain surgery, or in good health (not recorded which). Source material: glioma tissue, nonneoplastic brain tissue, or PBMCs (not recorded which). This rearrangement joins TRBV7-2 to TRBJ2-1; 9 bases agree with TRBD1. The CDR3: CASSPPGTGRNEQFF. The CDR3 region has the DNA TGTGCCAGCAGCCCGCCCGGGACAGGGAGGAATGAGCAGTTCTTC.